The 22 T cell receptor beta chains below were found in one sample sequenced in a study of T cell responses to AZD1222 COVID-19 vaccine. Repertoires were generated with immunoSEQ multiplex PCR, while TCRdb's copy carries only in-frame clones and drops some. The profile shows 130,000 or so clones, around nine tenths of them singletons. Material: peripheral blood, obtained on day 0 of AZD1222 vaccination. The source is an adult in good health.

This clone showed up just once. This chain links TRBV5-8 with TRBJ1-2, with D perhaps matching TRBD1 (5 bases). Trimming shortened V by 5 bases and J by 5 bases, and 13 bases separated the two germline ends. The CDR3 consists of 13 residues. CDR1 and CDR2 from the germline V gene are SGHTS and YDEGEE. CDR3 protein: CASRRQWMYGYTF. CDR3 DNA sequence: TGTGCCAGCAGGCGACAGTGGATGTATGGCTACACCTTC.

The chain couples TRBV2 to TRBJ1-2, with TRBD1 as a possible D gene (6 bases). The CDR3 contains 13 residues. The V and J ends lost 8 bases and 4 bases respectively, with 14 bases between them. Looked up from germline, CDR1 is SNHLY and CDR2 is FYNNEI. The CDR3 reads CASGKGVGYGYTF. CDR3 nucleotides: TGTGCCAGCGGGAAGGGGGTGGGCTATGGCTACACCTTC. Full variable domain (outside the CDR3, taken from reference TRBV2 and TRBJ1-2): EPEVTQTPSHQVTQMGQEVILRCVPISNHLYFYWYRQILGQKVEFLVSFYNNEISEKSEIFDDQFSVERPDGSNFTLKIRSTKLEDSAMYFCASGKGVGYGYTFGSGTRLTVV.

The chain couples TRBV19 to TRBJ1-1; D is uncertain. V lost 3 bases, J lost 0 bases, and 5 bases lay in between. Germline CDR1 LNHDA, CDR2 SQIVND (reference sequence). The CDR3 extends over 13 amino acids. CDR3 DNA sequence: TGTGCCAGTAGTATCGGTATGAACACTGAAGCTTTCTTT. It yields the protein CASSIGMNTEAFF.

V is TRBV19 and J is TRBJ2-3; D not resolved. Trimming left V 0 bases short and J 4 bases short, with 14 bases between. Germline CDR1 and CDR2: LNHDA and SQIVND (reference sequence). The CDR3 totals 16 residues. The CDR3 is CASSIDPPLRADTQYF. The CDR3 coding sequence is TGTGCCAGTAGTATAGATCCTCCTCTTCGGGCAGATACGCAGTATTTT.

This clone was seen a handful of times. This sequence joins TRBV6-4 and TRBJ2-3; 11 bases match TRBD2. The trim removed 4 bases at V and 6 bases at J, leaving 6 bases unmatched. Germline CDR1 reads MRHNA; CDR2 reads SNTAGT. The CDR3 consists of 15 residues. The CDR3 loop is CASSAEASGGDTQYF. In nucleotides, the CDR3 is TGTGCCAGCAGTGCGGAGGCTAGCGGGGGGGATACGCAGTATTTT.

The chain recombines TRBV19 with TRBJ1-6, with 7 nucleotides matching TRBD1. Germline V gene sequence: CDR1 LNHDA, CDR2 SQIVND (reference sequence). The CDR3 is 15 amino acids. The V segment lost 8 bases and the J segment 0 bases; nucleotides outside the gene matches: 4. The CDR3 protein is CASGDSLSYNSPLHF. Here the CDR3 DNA reads TGTGCCAGTGGGGACAGTCTCTCCTATAATTCACCCCTCCACTTT.

The V gene is TRBV5-5, the J gene TRBJ1-5, with TRBD1 identical over 10 bases. The CDR3 contains 15 residues. CDR1 SGHKS and CDR2 YYEKEE come from the germline V gene (reference sequence). Trimming cost V 5 bases and J 6 bases; bases outside gene matches: 8. The CDR3: CASSWGQGMSQPQHF. CDR3 bases: TGTGCCAGCAGTTGGGGACAGGGGATGTCTCAGCCCCAGCATTTT.

The V gene is TRBV5-5, the J gene TRBJ1-1; D unclear. Germline V gene lookup returns CDR1 SGHKS and CDR2 YYEKEE (reference sequence). Trimming left V 6 bases short and J 1 base short, with 4 bases between. The CDR3 spans 11 residues. The CDR3: CASMRNTEAFF. The CDR3 DNA reads TGTGCCAGCATGAGGAACACTGAAGCTTTCTTT.

V gene TRBV18 combines with J gene TRBJ1-1; D is undetermined. In germline, CDR1 is KGHSH, CDR2 LQKENI. V gave up 4 bases and J gave up 7 bases, with 19 bases separating them. The length of the CDR3 is 15 residues. CDR3 sequence reads: CASSLREIRGGEAFF. CDR3 bases: TGTGCCAGCTCACTTCGAGAGATCCGGGGAGGTGAAGCTTTCTTT.

The J gene is TRBJ2-7, the V gene TRBV5-4; 10 bases line up with TRBD2. CDR3 length: 15 amino acids. The germline V gene encodes CDR1 SGHNT and CDR2 YYREEE (reference sequence). With 0 bases clipped from V and 6 bases from J, the junction kept 6 bases outside the gene matches. Here the CDR3 DNA reads TGTGCCAGCAGCTTGGCCAGAGCGGGAGGGAGCGAGCAGTACTTC. It specifies CASSLARAGGSEQYF.

This rearrangement joins TRBV3-1 (or the pseudogene TRBV3-2) to TRBJ2-7; 8 bases map to TRBD1. This CDR3 has 14 residues. The ends lost 4 bases at V and 3 bases at J; junction bases unmatched: 5. Germline V lookup: CDR1 LGHDT, CDR2 YNNKEL (reference sequence). The CDR3 bases are TGTGCCAGCAGCCCGGGACAGGATAGCTACGAGCAGTACTTC. It encodes CASSPGQDSYEQYF.

The chain recombines TRBV20-1 with TRBJ1-4, with D hard to call. The CDR3 extends over 11 amino acids. Per the germline V gene, CDR1 is DFQATT and CDR2 is SNEGSKA (reference sequence). Trimming removed 3 bases from V and 7 bases from J, with 6 bases in between. CDR3 nucleotide sequence: TGCAGTGCTAGCTTTGGTGAAAAACTGTTTTTT. Its protein product is CSASFGEKLFF.

This chain's CDR3 is CASSIVKGAKNQPQHF. As DNA, the CDR3 is TGTGCCAGTAGTATAGTGAAGGGGGCGAAGAATCAGCCCCAGCATTTT. The chain has TRBV19 and TRBJ1-5; 7 bases fit TRBD1. CDR1 is LNHDA and CDR2 is SQIVND in the germline V gene (reference sequence). After removal of 1 base from V and 4 bases from J, the junction contained 7 bases not matched to a gene. The CDR3 has 16 residues.

This clone was recorded a few times. This chain links TRBV7-9 with TRBJ1-2; D remains unclear. Looked up from germline, CDR1 is SEHNR and CDR2 is FQNEAQ (reference sequence). V was cut by 3 bases and J by 10 bases, with 6 bases left in between. This CDR3 has 10 residues. DNA of the CDR3: TGTGCCAGCAGCTTTGGGGTCTACACCTTC. Its protein is CASSFGVYTF. The full variable domain, completed using reference TRBV7-9 and TRBJ1-2, is DTGVSQNPRHKITKRGQNVTFRCDPISEHNRLYWYRQTLGQGPEFLTYFQNEAQLEKSRLLSDRFSAERPKGSFSTLEIQRTEQGDSAMYLCASSFGVYTFGSGTRLTVV.

V gene TRBV15 combines with J gene TRBJ2-7; TRBD1 matches 8 bases. CDR3 length: 15 amino acids. Unmatched junction bases numbered 6, after V lost 0 bases and J lost 5 bases. CDR1 and CDR2 (germline): LNHNV, YYDKDF (reference sequence). CDR3 nucleotides: TGTGCCACCAGCAGAGACGCACAGGGGGTCAACGAGCAGTACTTC. Amino acid sequence: CATSRDAQGVNEQYF. The full variable domain, rest sourced from reference TRBV15 and TRBJ2-7, is DAMVIQNPRYQVTQFGKPVTLSCSQTLNHNVMYWYQQKSSQAPKLLFHYYDKDFNNEADTPDNFQSRRPNTSFCFLDIRSPGLGDTAMYLCATSRDAQGVNEQYFGPGTRLTVT.

V is TRBV9 and J is TRBJ2-1; TRBD1 matches at 10 bases. The germline CDR1 and CDR2 sequences are SGDLS and YYNGEE. This CDR3 has 16 residues. V dropped 3 bases and J dropped 5; count of bases not matched to a gene: 8. The CDR3 DNA reads TGTGCCAGCAGCGGGCAGACAGGGGGCCCGGACAATGAGCAGTTCTTC. Translating gives CASSGQTGGPDNEQFF.

The gene calls are TRBV9 and TRBJ1-1, with 9 bases identical to TRBD1. CDR1 and CDR2 (germline): SGDLS, YYNGEE. J lost 11 bases, V lost 4 bases, and 15 bases had no gene match. The length of the CDR3 is 15 residues. In nucleotides, the CDR3 is TGTGCCAGCAGCTCCCAACAGGGGGCCTCCGGGTCGGCTTTCTTT. This gives the protein CASSSQQGASGSAFF. Full variable domain (missing parts from reference TRBV9 and TRBJ1-1): DSGVTQTPKHLITATGQRVTLRCSPRSGDLSVYWYQQSLDQGLQFLIQYYNGEERAKGNILERFSAQQFPDLHSELNLSSLELGDSALYFCASSSQQGASGSAFFGQGTRLTVV.

This chain links TRBV4-2 with TRBJ1-1; 7 nucleotides line up with TRBD1. CDR3 length equals 17 residues. Per germline, CDR1 LGHNA and CDR2 YNFKEQ. V shed 0 bases and J 1 base; nucleotides not matched to a gene: 8. CDR3 in DNA: TGTGCCAGCAGCCAAGACAGGGGGTTAGATAAGAACACTGAAGCTTTCTTT. Its translation is CASSQDRGLDKNTEAFF.

This sequence joins TRBV6-5 and TRBJ1-1; TRBD1 agrees at 7 bases. With 4 bases clipped from V and 0 bases from J, the junction kept 5 bases outside the gene matches. The CDR3 length is 15 residues. CDR1 is MNHEY and CDR2 is SVGAGI in the germline V gene. For the CDR3, the DNA is TGTGCCAGCAGTTTGGGACAGAAAATGAACACTGAAGCTTTCTTT. Translating gives CASSLGQKMNTEAFF.

J is TRBJ1-5 and V is TRBV15; 7 nucleotides line up with TRBD1. V trimming: 1 base; J trimming: 3 bases; junction bases outside the gene matches: 6. The V gene's germline CDR1 is LNHNV and CDR2 YYDKDF (reference sequence). CDR3 length equals 16 residues. The DNA for the CDR3 is TGTGCCACCAGCAGAGTAAGACAGGGAATCAATCAGCCCCAGCATTTT. Translated: CATSRVRQGINQPQHF.

The V gene is TRBV3-1 (or the pseudogene TRBV3-2), the J gene TRBJ2-1, with D possibly matching TRBD1 (5 bases). The CDR3 length is 11 residues. V lost 8 bases and J lost 15, with 17 bases in between. Per the germline V gene, CDR1 is LGHDT and CDR2 is YNNKEL (reference sequence). CDR3 DNA sequence: TGTGCCAGCCGCCGGTGGCAGGGTTGGTTCTTC. Translation gives CASRRWQGWFF.

This clone appeared a single time. V and J are TRBV6-5 and TRBJ2-7, with 10 bases that match TRBD2. Trimming removed 6 bases from V and 0 bases from J; junction bases left unmatched: 2. Germline-derived CDR1 and CDR2 are MNHEY and SVGAGI. This CDR3 has 14 residues. DNA for the CDR3: TGTGCCAGCAGCCGGACTAGCGGCTCCTACGAGCAGTACTTC. Protein sequence: CASSRTSGSYEQYF.